These T cell receptor beta chains were read from a single sample in a study of blood T cell repertoires in COVID-19. TCRdb's copy holds only in-frame clones and misses some; the assay was immunoSEQ multiplex PCR. This sample has 250,000 to 300,000 clones, with approximately 83% found just once. Material: peripheral blood. These receptor sequences come from a woman aged 70 to 79 with acute or convalescent COVID-19. The CDR3 runs from the conserved cysteine through the conserved F or W. The size of a clone is reported for some rows only, either as once, few or many, or as a class for expanded clones.

abundance	v_gene	CDR3aa
NA	TRBV3-1/TRBV3-2	CASSGGETGSSGNTIYF
NA	TRBV24-1	CATSERTSPGFYEQYF
NA	TRBV4-2	CASSPTGGERLFF
NA	TRBV2	CASRLTSGGHQIYNEQFF
NA	TRBV4-2	CASSQVMLKQGREAFF
NA	TRBV5-4	CASSPSGGRTEAFF
NA	TRBV2	CASPEGQGRENTEAFF
NA	TRBV18	CASSPPLSGGPDTQYF
NA	TRBV3-1/TRBV3-2	CASSQGGAGVAKNIQYF
NA	TRBV18	CASSLRFRASYGYTF
many	TRBV2	CASSLRQGNTGELFF
NA	TRBV2	CASSGGLAGGIETQYF
NA	TRBV24-1	CATSATAGTGELFF
NA	TRBV2	CASMRDRGADTQYF
few	TRBV24-1	CATSDLVEGTGELFF
NA	TRBV9	CASSAYPRANEKLFF
NA	TRBV3-1/TRBV3-2	CASSRAGQPQHF
NA	TRBV19	CASTVGGTGNEKLFF
NA	TRBV5-1	CASSFGGEVREQYF
NA	TRBV6-5	CASSLLTGDLYGYTF
NA	TRBV19	CASSRDRDGYNEQFF
NA	TRBV4-1	CASSQRGHSGNEQYF
NA	TRBV7-9	CASSFDGNSPLHF
NA	TRBV11-2	CASSFRTGGLSSTDTQYF
NA	TRBV5-6	CASSLDSYNEQFF
NA	TRBV12-3/TRBV12-4	CASSLRTFDTQYF
once	TRBV5-1	CASSLVVTGGTEAFF
once	TRBV5-1	CASSLALAGGTDTQYF
NA	TRBV30	CAWSADRGNTIYF